Presented here are 22 T cell receptor beta chains from one specimen sequenced in a study of blood T cells in healthy people across ages. Combining a sample-barcoded 5' primer with a J-beta primer mix, a second PCR ran for 7 to 11 cycles. Each CDR3 protein gets one entry after TCRdb re-called the 5' RACE reads with MiXCR. The data show about 670,000 distinct CDR3 sequences, 40% to 50% seen once. Sequenced material: blood. The origin of the receptors is a man of 80 years or more in good health.

The chain carries TRBV12-3 or TRBV12-4 and TRBJ1-1; tentative D call: TRBD1 (5 bases). V was pared by 5 bases and J by 0 bases, with 13 bases between. The CDR3 is 15 amino acids. CDR3 nucleotides: TGTGCCAGCAGTCAACAGGCGACCATGAACACTGAAGCTTTCTTT. Translated, it gives CASSQQATMNTEAFF.

V usage is TRBV27 and J usage is TRBJ1-1; TRBD1 matches at 9 bases. The ends lost 6 bases at V and 1 base at J; junction bases unmatched: 15. CDR3 length: 18 amino acids. Germline lookup yields CDR1 MNHEY and CDR2 SMNVEV (reference sequence). The CDR3 spells CASRRITGGGFGNTEAFF. DNA of the CDR3: TGTGCCAGCAGGAGAATAACAGGGGGCGGCTTTGGGAACACTGAAGCTTTCTTT.

The CDR3 DNA sequence: TGTGCCACCAGCAGAGATGGGGACGCAGATGTAGGGTGGTCCCTTAAAGAGACCCAGTACTTC. Amino acids: CATSRDGDADVGWSLKETQYF. V gene TRBV15 combines with J gene TRBJ2-5; either TRBD1 or TRBD2 may fit D (5 bases each). Germline V gene lookup returns CDR1 LNHNV and CDR2 YYDKDF (reference sequence). The CDR3 sequence is 21 residues long. V was cut by 0 bases and J by 3 bases, with 29 bases left in between.

The chain joins TRBV6-5 to TRBJ2-5; no clear D gene. Germline CDR1 reads MNHEY; CDR2 reads SVGAGI. V lost 7 bases, J lost 4 bases, and 4 bases lay in between. CDR3 size: 10 residues. The CDR3 DNA sequence: TGTGCCAGCACGGGAGAGACCCAGTACTTC. Protein: CASTGETQYF.

The genes are TRBV18 and TRBJ2-5; unclear D gene. V lost 10 bases to trimming and J lost 5 bases, with 23 bases between them. CDR3 length: 15 residues. In germline, CDR1 is KGHSH, CDR2 LQKENI. The CDR3 sequence is CATSLSPIGGETQYF. The CDR3 bases are TGTGCCACCTCTCTATCCCCGATCGGTGGGGAGACCCAGTACTTC. Variable domain in full (rest from reference TRBV18 and TRBJ2-5): NAGVMQNPRHLVRRRGQEARLRCSPMKGHSHVYWYRQLPEEGLKFMVYLQKENIIDESGMPKERFSAEFPKEGPSILRIQQVVRGDSAAYFCATSLSPIGGETQYFGPGTRLLVL.

This clonotype has just a few counts. This chain joins TRBV20-1 and TRBJ2-5; D is perhaps TRBD1 or TRBD2 (7 bases each). The CDR3 has 15 amino acids. CDR1 DFQATT and CDR2 SNEGSKA come from the germline V gene (reference sequence). V was shortened by 2 bases and J by 11 bases, with 24 bases between the two germline ends. The CDR3 here is CSARRSGGGLFEQYF. In DNA, the CDR3 is TGCAGTGCTAGACGTTCAGGGGGAGGGCTGTTTGAGCAGTACTTC.

A single count supports this clonotype. At one of its ends the junction is not consistent with the germline gene, which may arise from a read error. V gene TRBV20-1 combines with J gene TRBJ1-2; D ambiguous. The length of the CDR3 is 13 residues. The germline gives CDR1 DFQATT, CDR2 SNEGSKA (reference sequence). Here the CDR3 DNA reads TGCAGCGCTAGAGATCTCACGCTGGATGGCTACACCTTC. Protein: CSARDLTLDGYTF.

This clonotype was seen a handful of times. V gene TRBV27 combines with J gene TRBJ1-2; maybe TRBD1 (6 bases). Germline V lookup: CDR1 MNHEY, CDR2 SMNVEV (reference sequence). V lost 3 bases to trimming and J lost 6 bases, with 11 bases between them. CDR3 size: 13 residues. The CDR3 DNA follows: TGTGCCAGCAGTTTCTTACAGGGACATGGCTACACCTTC. This gives the protein CASSFLQGHGYTF.

This clonotype was counted many times. V is TRBV6-1 and J is TRBJ2-5; TRBD1 might be the D (5 bases). Germline values: CDR1 MNHNS, CDR2 SASEGT. This CDR3 has 14 residues. V was pared by 4 bases and J by 0 bases, with 9 bases between. The CDR3 coding sequence is TGTGCCAGCAGTGTTCGACAGTACCAAGAGACCCAGTACTTC. Amino acids: CASSVRQYQETQYF.

The CDR3 sequence is CASSLLEDYGYTF. The CDR3 region has the DNA TGTGCCAGCAGTTTATTGGAAGACTATGGCTACACCTTC. The V gene is TRBV12-3 or TRBV12-4, the J gene TRBJ1-2; D ambiguous. V lost 2 bases to trimming and J lost 3 bases, with 7 bases between them. The CDR3 is 13 residues long.

The CDR3 region has the DNA TGTGCCAGCACCCAGGAAGGGGGTGGCTACACCTTC. Translating gives CASTQEGGGYTF. The J gene is TRBJ1-2, the V gene TRBV6-6; possible D gene TRBD1, 6 bases. Germline V gene lookup returns CDR1 MNHNY and CDR2 SVGAGI (reference sequence). V gave up 7 bases and J gave up 7 bases, with 13 bases separating them. The CDR3 sequence is 12 residues long.

This clonotype was observed a few times. This chain joins TRBV18 and TRBJ2-4; 8 bases match TRBD2. The J call may be wrong; the DNA end is better matched by TRBJ2-5. The CDR3 loop spans 17 amino acids. Germline V CDR1 and CDR2: KGHSH, LQKENI. The CDR3 protein is CASSPAGSGGLQETQYF. DNA for the CDR3: TGTGCCAGCTCACCGGCGGGGAGCGGGGGTCTCCAAGAGACCCAGTACTTC.

This clonotype was counted only a few times. The gene calls are TRBV7-9 and TRBJ2-3, with D tentatively TRBD2 (6 bases). There are 16 residues in the CDR3. CDR1 is SEHNR and CDR2 is FQNEAQ in the germline V gene (reference sequence). V was cut by 4 bases and J by 4 bases, with 18 bases left in between. The DNA for the CDR3 is TGTGCCAGCAGCTACCTAGTGGGTTCGGGGGCAGATACGCAGTATTTT. Its protein product is CASSYLVGSGADTQYF.

J is TRBJ1-2 and V is TRBV5-5, with 7 bases aligning to TRBD1. In germline, CDR1 is SGHKS, CDR2 YYEKEE (reference sequence). The CDR3 runs to 14 residues. V was clipped by 0 bases and J by 5 bases; unmatched bases: 4. The CDR3: CASSLVQGGYGYTF. The CDR3 DNA is TGTGCCAGCAGCTTGGTTCAGGGGGGGTATGGCTACACCTTC.

This chain joins TRBV7-2 and TRBJ1-2, with D tentatively TRBD1 (5 bases). Germline CDR1 is SGHTA and CDR2 is FQGNSA. The CDR3 loop spans 14 amino acids. The V end was cut by 0 bases, the J end by 7 bases, with 12 bases between. In DNA form, the CDR3 reads TGTGCCAGCAGCTTAGCCCCCAGGGTTGGTGGCTACACCTTC. It specifies CASSLAPRVGGYTF.

This clonotype turned up a few times. The chain recombines TRBV20-1 with TRBJ2-3; 7 nucleotides align to TRBD2. J gave up 6 bases and V 1 base, and 10 bases lay outside the gene matches. The CDR3 is 15 amino acids. Looked up from germline, CDR1 is DFQATT and CDR2 is SNEGSKA (reference sequence). The CDR3 DNA is TGCAGTGCTAGAGGTTCGAGGGAGGGCTTGGATACGCAGTATTTT. Encoded protein: CSARGSREGLDTQYF.

J is TRBJ2-3 and V is TRBV2; no clear D gene. Trimming left V 7 bases short and J 6 bases short, with 11 bases between. Per the germline V gene, CDR1 is SNHLY and CDR2 is FYNNEI. The CDR3 is 12 residues long. DNA for the CDR3: TGTGCCAGCAAGTTGGCACCGGATACGCAGTATTTT. Translating gives CASKLAPDTQYF.

About this clonotype: This may be a read error, as it is one base from a much larger clone. This chain connects TRBV29-1 to TRBJ2-3, with D perhaps matching TRBD2 (7 bases). Germline V gene data show CDR1 as SQVTM and CDR2 as ANQGSEA. Trimming shortened V by 6 bases and J by 6 bases, and 16 bases separated the two germline ends. The CDR3 is 13 residues long. The CDR3, as DNA: TGCAGCGTAGACACAAGGGGGGGCGATACGCAGTATTTT. Amino acid sequence: CSVDTRGGDTQYF.

This rearrangement joins TRBV2 to TRBJ2-6; the match to TRBD2 covers 7 bases. This CDR3 comprises 18 residues. Per the germline V gene, CDR1 is SNHLY and CDR2 is FYNNEI. Trimming at V came to 3 bases and at J to 2 bases, leaving 10 bases not matched to a gene. CDR3 in DNA: TGTGCCAGCAGTGATAGGCATAGTCGGGGGGCTGGGGCCAACGTCCTGACTTTC. Amino acids: CASSDRHSRGAGANVLTF. The full variable domain, its missing parts supplied by reference TRBV2 and TRBJ2-6, is EPEVTQTPSHQVTQMGQEVILRCVPISNHLYFYWYRQILGQKVEFLVSFYNNEISEKSEIFDDQFSVERPDGSNFTLKIRSTKLEDSAMYFCASSDRHSRGAGANVLTFGAGSRLTVL.

The chain links TRBV2 to TRBJ2-2; D gene uncertain. V shed 2 bases and J shed 6 bases, with 7 bases lying between them. This CDR3 is built from 13 residues. Per the germline V gene, CDR1 is SNHLY and CDR2 is FYNNEI. The DNA of the CDR3 is TGTGCCAGCAGTGAATTTGCAGCCGGGGAGCTGTTTTTT. It specifies CASSEFAAGELFF.

In its sample, this clonotype was seen a few times. This chain joins TRBV20-1 and TRBJ2-7, with TRBD1 as a possible D gene (6 bases). The CDR3 consists of 15 residues. V shed 3 bases and J shed 0 bases, with 15 bases lying between them. Germline V gene data show CDR1 as DFQATT and CDR2 as SNEGSKA (reference sequence). The CDR3 loop is CSARSQTGYSYEQYF. Here the CDR3 DNA reads TGCAGTGCTAGGTCACAGACAGGCTACTCCTACGAGCAGTACTTC.

This clonotype was observed a handful of times. The chain combines TRBV5-1 with TRBJ2-3, with 10 bases identical to TRBD2. CDR3 length: 15 amino acids. In germline, CDR1 is SGHRS, CDR2 YFSETQ. Losses at the gene ends were 6 bases for V and 2 bases for J; bases not matched to a gene: 6. For the CDR3, the DNA is TGCGCCAGCATCTATAGCGGGGGGCTCACAGATACGCAGTATTTT. This encodes CASIYSGGLTDTQYF.